This TCR beta chain was found in a study of T cells expressing NK-cell markers. Whole-study results and caveats: Among several donors, these clonotypes also ranked first in the CD3+CD56-NKG2C+ fraction. Each of roughly six donors carried dominant NKG2C+ clonotypes accounting for roughly 1.0-7.0% of CD8+ T cells.

Remarks on this clonotype: Its antigen is not known.

Germline CDR1 SGHRS, CDR2 YFSETQ. The CDR3 extends over 16 amino acids. Using the 5' RACE reads, TCRdb records one entry per CDR3 protein without DNA. This sample's table reports about 450,000 distinct CDR3 sequences. The V gene is TRBV5-1, the J gene TRBJ2-2; TCRdb returns TRBD2, unconfirmable since there is no DNA. This receptor was taken from a woman between 18 and 70 years old in good health. The sequenced sample consisted of blood T cells: a sorted CD56 or NKG2C T cell subset, CD4+ or CD8+ T cells, or bulk PBMC T cells (not recorded which). CDR3 residues: CASSSGLDGNTGELFF. Full variable domain (outside the CDR3, taken from reference TRBV5-1 and TRBJ2-2): KAGVTQTPRYLIKTRGQQVTLSCSPISGHRSVSWYQQTPGQGLQFLFEYFSETQRNKGNFPGRFSGRQFSNSRSEMNVSTLELGDSALYLCASSSGLDGNTGELFFGEGSRLTVL.